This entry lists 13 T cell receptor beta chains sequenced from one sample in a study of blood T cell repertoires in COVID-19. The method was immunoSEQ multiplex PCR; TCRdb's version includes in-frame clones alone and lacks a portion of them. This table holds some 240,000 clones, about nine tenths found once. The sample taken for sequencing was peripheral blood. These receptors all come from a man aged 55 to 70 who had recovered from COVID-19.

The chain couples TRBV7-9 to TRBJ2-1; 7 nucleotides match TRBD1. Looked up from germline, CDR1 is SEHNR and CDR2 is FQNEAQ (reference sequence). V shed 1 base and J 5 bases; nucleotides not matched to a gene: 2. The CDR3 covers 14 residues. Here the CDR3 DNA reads TGTGCCAGCAGCTTAGGGGACAGCAACAATGAGCAGTTCTTC. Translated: CASSLGDSNNEQFF. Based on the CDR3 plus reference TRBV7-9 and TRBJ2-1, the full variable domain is DTGVSQNPRHKITKRGQNVTFRCDPISEHNRLYWYRQTLGQGPEFLTYFQNEAQLEKSRLLSDRFSAERPKGSFSTLEIQRTEQGDSAMYLCASSLGDSNNEQFFGPGTRLTVL.

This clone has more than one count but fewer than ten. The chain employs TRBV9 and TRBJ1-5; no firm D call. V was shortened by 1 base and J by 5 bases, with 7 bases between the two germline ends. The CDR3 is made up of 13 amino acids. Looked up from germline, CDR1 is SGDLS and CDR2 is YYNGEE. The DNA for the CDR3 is TGTGCCAGCAGCGTATCGAGGGATCAGCCCCAGCATTTT. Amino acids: CASSVSRDQPQHF.

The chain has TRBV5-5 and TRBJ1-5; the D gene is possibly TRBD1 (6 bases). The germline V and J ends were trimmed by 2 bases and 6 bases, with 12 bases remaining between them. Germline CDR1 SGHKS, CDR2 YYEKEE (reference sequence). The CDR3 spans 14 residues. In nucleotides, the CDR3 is TGTGCCAGCAGCTTAATTAACAGGGTTCAGCCCCAGCATTTT. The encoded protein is CASSLINRVQPQHF.

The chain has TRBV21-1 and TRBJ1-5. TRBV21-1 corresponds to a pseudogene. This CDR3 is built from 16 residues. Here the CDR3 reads CASSKRGGCRSQPQHF. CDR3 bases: TGTGCCAGCAGCAAGCGTGGCGGATGTAGGAGTCAGCCCCAGCATTTT.

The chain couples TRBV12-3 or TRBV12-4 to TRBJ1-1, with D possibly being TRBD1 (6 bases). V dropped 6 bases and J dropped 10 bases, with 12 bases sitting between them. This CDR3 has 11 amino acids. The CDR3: CASRSRGGAFF. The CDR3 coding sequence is TGTGCCAGCAGGTCAAGGGGGGGAGCTTTCTTT.

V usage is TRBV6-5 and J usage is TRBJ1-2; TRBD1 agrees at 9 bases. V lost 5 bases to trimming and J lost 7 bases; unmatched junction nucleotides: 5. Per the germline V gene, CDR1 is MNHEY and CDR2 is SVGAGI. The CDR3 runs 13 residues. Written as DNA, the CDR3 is TGTGCCAGCAGTCCCGGGACAGGGAGTGGCTACACCTTC. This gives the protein CASSPGTGSGYTF.

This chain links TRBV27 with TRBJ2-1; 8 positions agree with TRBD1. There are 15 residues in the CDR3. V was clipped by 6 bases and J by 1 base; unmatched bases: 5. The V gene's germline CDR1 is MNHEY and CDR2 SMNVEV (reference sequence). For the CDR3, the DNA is TGTGCCAGCAGGTACAGGGGGGAATCCTACAATGAGCAGTTCTTC. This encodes CASRYRGESYNEQFF.

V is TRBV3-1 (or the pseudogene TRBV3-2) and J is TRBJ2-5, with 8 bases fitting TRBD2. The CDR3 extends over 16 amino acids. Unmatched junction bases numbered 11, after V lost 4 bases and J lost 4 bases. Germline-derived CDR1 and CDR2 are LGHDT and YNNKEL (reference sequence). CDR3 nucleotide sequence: TGTGCCAGCAGCCCCAGGGGCGGGGGGCGGAGAGAGACCCAGTACTTC. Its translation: CASSPRGGGRRETQYF.

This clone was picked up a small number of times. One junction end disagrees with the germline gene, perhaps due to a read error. The CDR3: CASITTGGGAFKF. The CDR3, as DNA: TGTGCCAGCATTACCACGGGGGGCGGGGCCTTCAAGTTT. The chain has TRBV28 and TRBJ2-3; tentatively, D is TRBD2 (7 bases). The germline gives CDR1 MDHEN, CDR2 SYDVKM. The CDR3 extends over 13 amino acids.

The CDR3 nucleotides read TGCGCCAGCAGCCAAGATCTTAAGGGGGCGCCGGAATACGAGCAGTACGTC. Amino acids: CASSQDLKGAPEYEQYV. The chain employs TRBV4-1 and TRBJ2-7; 7 nucleotides match TRBD1. The CDR3 has 17 residues. J was trimmed by 4 bases and V by 0 bases; bases with no gene match: 12. Germline-derived CDR1 and CDR2 are MGHRA and YSYEKL.

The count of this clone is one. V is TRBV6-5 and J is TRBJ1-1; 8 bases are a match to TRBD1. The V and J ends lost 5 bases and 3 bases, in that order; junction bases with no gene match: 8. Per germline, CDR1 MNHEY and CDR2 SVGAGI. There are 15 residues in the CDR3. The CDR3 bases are TGTGCCAGCAGTCCCTCCGACAGGGGATACACTGAAGCTTTCTTT. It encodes CASSPSDRGYTEAFF.

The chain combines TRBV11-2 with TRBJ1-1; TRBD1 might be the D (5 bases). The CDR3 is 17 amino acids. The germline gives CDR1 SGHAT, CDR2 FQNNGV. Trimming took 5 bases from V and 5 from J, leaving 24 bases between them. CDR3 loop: CASSQFVQGSGRTEAFF. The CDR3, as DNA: TGTGCCAGCAGCCAATTCGTGCAGGGTTCGGGCCGGACTGAAGCTTTCTTT.

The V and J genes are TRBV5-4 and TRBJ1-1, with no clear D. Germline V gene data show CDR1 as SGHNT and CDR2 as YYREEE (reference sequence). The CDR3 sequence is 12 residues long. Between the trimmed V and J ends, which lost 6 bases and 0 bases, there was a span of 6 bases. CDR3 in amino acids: CASTGLNTEAFF. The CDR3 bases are TGTGCCAGCACAGGCTTGAACACTGAAGCTTTCTTT.